This T cell receptor (beta chain) was retrieved from a study of shared clonotypes between healthy human individuals. V shed 4 bases and J 3 bases; nucleotides not matched to a gene: 4. Looked up from germline, CDR1 is SGHDT and CDR2 is YYEEEE. The CDR3 consists of 14 residues. Profiled with immunoSEQ multiplex PCR; TCRdb holds only in-frame clones, not every one. In the table there are about a million clones, more than 60% of which are singletons. The authors divided CD4+ cells into CD45RA+ naive and CD45RA-negative memory subsets. The chain has TRBV5-6 and TRBJ1-5; TRBD1 matches at 7 bases. The sequencing input was memory CD4+ T cells sorted from blood. Subset denoted: CD45RA-negative fraction. This TCR came from a man aged 18 to 29 in good health. DNA for the CDR3: TGTGCCAGCAGCCTGACAGGGTACAATCAGCCCCAGCATTTT. Protein product: CASSLTGYNQPQHF.